This paragraph covers one T cell receptor beta chain sequence. Its antigen is currently not known. The input lacks base qualities; no much larger clone sits a single base away. The data belong to a study of T cell responses to AZD1222 COVID-19 vaccine (dated by TCRdb to about 2021). At the level of the whole study: AZD1222 recipients given second doses at about 4 weeks or at about 12 weeks were pooled, since spike-specific TCR depth and breadth were not found to differ between the two schedules. A total of approximately 240 trial participants underwent TCR sequencing, of whom approximately 210 received two doses of AZD1222 and some 26 received two doses of the MenACWY control vaccine. Trial participants were enrolled by age into 18-55, 56-69 and 70-plus year subgroups, with 148, 28 and 57 TCR-sequenced participants respectively. The full study reports these points: Because no day 14 peak-response samples were available, the repertoires could be characterized only after the peak T cell response. Participants were mostly white British, with more females than males. The authors suggested clonal diversity may have been underestimated. The whole spike protein was spanned by vaccine-associated CD4 TCRs, and dominant responses were seen in regions 160-218 and 743-854. In the small 56-69-year group, the increase in depth fell short of significance, most likely because of low power. Conclusions about previously exposed vaccinees are limited, since just six or seven AZD1222 recipients were seropositive for SARS-CoV-2 at baseline. After two AZD1222 doses, spike-specific TCR breadth and depth were significantly higher than at day 0 and than in MenACWY recipients. Reportedly, almost half of the unique spike-specific TCRs recognized epitopes lying outside the regions that are mutated in the B.1.351 and B.1.1.7 variants.

The CDR3 regions of human TCRbeta chains were analyzed by immunosequencing. For the original study's pipeline: Repertoire TCRs were matched against a reference library of SARS-CoV-2-specific TCRs generated with the MIRA antigen-specificity platform. Breadth meant the fraction of unique TCRs that were SARS-CoV-2-associated, whereas depth meant the fraction of total T cells that were SARS-CoV-2-associated. Using the MIRA data, each spike-specific TCR was mapped to the spike region that the TCR reacts to and placed in a CD4 or CD8 class. Log10-transformed breadth and depth values were compared by one-way ANOVA with Sidak's multiple comparisons tests. TCRdb's version of the immuneACCESS table is confined to in-frame rearrangements and falls short of the full clone set. An unresolved V gene accounts for under half of the shortfall where checked; the remainder is of unknown origin. The V and J calls and clone size are taken from that table; D and trimming were inferred from the DNA. Here the sample has about 84,000 clones; roughly 85% occur a single time. Of the sample, approximately 1.5% falls within the top ten clones.

This specimen's time point label, interpreted: baseline before first vaccination. The vaccinee samples were drawn from two UK trials, COV001 and COV002, one of which was a single-blind randomized controlled phase 2/3 trial testing AZD1222 (ChAdOx1 nCoV-19) in healthy adults. Trial participant PBMC samples were collected at day 0 and day 28 after the second dose for TCRbeta chain sequencing. From its cysteine to its phenylalanine, the CDR3 spans 13 amino acids. The kept DNA is CDR3 alone, 39 bases in frame from the first base. CDR1 and CDR2 (MNHEY, SVGAGI) derive from the germline V gene. Trimming removed 0 bases from V and 5 bases from J, leaving 5 bases between the germline ends.

This chain joins TRBV6-5 to TRBJ1-5; there is no confident call for the D gene. This clonotype originated in an adult in good health. The sample in question was peripheral blood, obtained on day 0 of AZD1222 vaccination. The DNA reads TGTGCCAGCAGTTACTCGCGGTATCAGCCCCAGCATTTT. This codes for CASSYSRYQPQHF.